This passage covers 31 T cell receptor beta chains from one sample sequenced in a study of CD8+CD57+ T cells in acquired aplastic anemia. Genomic DNA constituted the template upon which TCR beta VDJ and CDR3 profiling was performed. TCRdb processed the reads anew with MiXCR; each CDR3 protein has one entry. The sample lists fewer than 250,000 distinct CDR3 sequences, about half seen once, with roughly 21% in the top ten. Previously, flow cytometry had revealed CD8+CD57+ cell expansion in the patients chosen for sequencing. The sequencing sample was made of sorted CD4+, CD8+, or CD8+CD57+ T cells (not recorded which) from PBMCs. The receptors shown here come from a human donor with aplastic anemia.

This clonotype appeared a few times. The V and J genes are TRBV20-1 and TRBJ1-2, with 11 bases lining up with TRBD1. Trimming removed 2 bases from V and 4 bases from J; junction bases left unmatched: 12. Germline lookup yields CDR1 DFQATT and CDR2 SNEGSKA (reference sequence). CDR3 size: 17 residues. The CDR3 loop reads CSARNPGQGGVGYGYTF. CDR3 DNA: TGCAGTGCTAGAAACCCGGGACAGGGGGGCGTCGGCTATGGCTACACCTTC.

V is TRBV27 and J is TRBJ2-1; 7 bases fit TRBD1. After removal of 6 bases from V and 9 bases from J, the junction contained 8 bases not matched to a gene. The CDR3 runs 13 residues. CDR1 MNHEY and CDR2 SMNVEV come from the germline V gene (reference sequence). CDR3 nucleotides: TGTGCCAGCAGCCTCACAGGGGCCGGTGAGCAGTTCTTC. It is translated as CASSLTGAGEQFF.

Many counts were recorded for this clonotype. The CDR3 region has the DNA TGTGCCAGCAGTGAGACTAGCGGGGGCCGAGATACGCAGTATTTT. It encodes CASSETSGGRDTQYF. The rearrangement joins TRBV6-2 or TRBV6-3 to TRBJ2-3, with 12 bases identical to TRBD2. After removal of 5 bases from V and 5 bases from J, the junction contained 5 bases not matched to a gene. Germline V gives CDR1 MNHEY, CDR2 SVGEGT. The CDR3 has 15 residues.

The table lists this clonotype with a few counts. This may stem from a read error, because a much larger clone lies one nucleotide away. CDR3 DNA sequence: TGTGCCGGCAGCTTAGAGCGAAGGGACACTGAAGCTTTCTTT. Its translation is CAGSLERRDTEAFF. This rearrangement joins TRBV7-9 to TRBJ1-1, with D uncertain. CDR3 length: 14 residues. Germline CDR1 is SEHNR and CDR2 is FQNEAQ (reference sequence).

This clonotype was seen many times. This chain connects TRBV7-9 to TRBJ1-2; perhaps TRBD1 as D (6 bases). Germline V CDR1 and CDR2: SEHNR, FQNEAQ (reference sequence). The V end was cut by 5 bases, the J end by 8 bases, with 27 bases between. CDR3 length: 17 amino acids. CDR3 protein: CASSRHGGTAEAWGYTF. CDR3 DNA sequence: TGTGCCAGCAGCCGCCACGGGGGCACCGCGGAGGCTTGGGGCTACACCTTC.

This clonotype was counted many times. This chain joins TRBV9 and TRBJ1-1, with D uncertain. Trimming pared 0 bases from V and 4 bases from J, leaving 10 bases between. Germline V gives CDR1 SGDLS, CDR2 YYNGEE. The CDR3 length is 14 residues. The CDR3 protein is CASSVERRGTEAFF. In nucleotides, the CDR3 is TGTGCCAGCAGCGTAGAGAGACGGGGCACTGAAGCTTTCTTT.

The chain carries TRBV2 and TRBJ2-1; tentatively, D is TRBD1 or TRBD2 (5 bases each). This CDR3 spans 13 amino acids. Germline CDR1 is SNHLY and CDR2 is FYNNEI. Trimming took off 7 bases at V and 4 bases at J, with 11 bases between the two ends. The CDR3 protein is CASKGTQYNEQFF. The DNA for the CDR3 is TGTGCCAGCAAAGGGACCCAGTACAATGAGCAGTTCTTC.

V is TRBV20-1 and J is TRBJ2-5; D gene uncertain. Germline CDR1 DFQATT, CDR2 SNEGSKA (reference sequence). Trimming left V 1 base short and J 2 bases short, with 11 bases between. The CDR3 sequence is 14 residues long. This CDR3 reads CSARADEPQETQYF. The DNA for the CDR3 is TGCAGTGCTAGAGCCGACGAGCCTCAAGAGACCCAGTACTTC.

The rearrangement joins TRBV18 to TRBJ1-2, with D possibly TRBD1 on 5 matching bases. V was trimmed by 2 bases and J by 8 bases, leaving 12 bases between them. There are 13 residues in the CDR3. Germline V gene lookup returns CDR1 KGHSH and CDR2 LQKENI. CDR3 DNA: TGTGCCAGCTCACCAGCGCCAGGGAGAGGCTACACCTTC. Translation gives CASSPAPGRGYTF.

This clonotype was recorded many times. The CDR3 loop reads CASSADRDSRPLFF. The CDR3 region has the DNA TGTGCCAGCAGCGCAGACAGGGACTCAAGACCACTGTTTTTT. The chain links TRBV2 to TRBJ1-4, with 7 bases identical to TRBD1. The CDR3 covers 14 residues. The germline V gene encodes CDR1 SNHLY and CDR2 FYNNEI. J lost 13 bases, V lost 6 bases, and 14 bases had no gene match. Looking up the rest from reference TRBV2 and TRBJ1-4 gives the full variable domain: EPEVTQTPSHQVTQMGQEVILRCVPISNHLYFYWYRQILGQKVEFLVSFYNNEISEKSEIFDDQFSVERPDGSNFTLKIRSTKLEDSAMYFCASSADRDSRPLFFGSGTQLSVL.

This clonotype was recorded many times. This chain connects TRBV12-3 or TRBV12-4 to TRBJ1-4; D is undetermined. The CDR3 contains 13 residues. With 3 bases removed from V and 4 bases from J, the gap between germline ends came to 6 bases. This CDR3 reads CASSLTNNEKLFF. CDR3 nucleotide sequence: TGTGCCAGCAGTTTGACTAATAATGAAAAACTGTTTTTT.

This chain uses TRBV9 with TRBJ1-5; a possible D gene is TRBD1 (5 bases). The length of the CDR3 is 15 residues. V gave up 0 bases and J gave up 9 bases, with 16 bases separating them. Germline-derived CDR1 and CDR2 are SGDLS and YYNGEE. CDR3 sequence (DNA): TGTGCCAGCAGCGTAGAGGGGAGGGAGGCTCGGCCCCAGCATTTT. It specifies CASSVEGREARPQHF.

This sequence joins TRBV2 and TRBJ2-7; D is unresolved. CDR1 and CDR2 from the germline V gene are SNHLY and FYNNEI. This CDR3 spans 11 amino acids. V lost 7 bases and J lost 3, with 7 bases in between. CDR3 amino acids: CASKNFYEQYF. The DNA of the CDR3 is TGTGCCAGCAAGAACTTCTACGAGCAGTACTTC.

This clonotype appeared once. With a much larger clone just one base away, this may be a read error. The chain joins TRBV11-2 to TRBJ2-7, with 9 bases matching TRBD1. This CDR3 has 16 amino acids. V was clipped by 1 base and J by 0 bases; unmatched bases: 4. CDR1 is SGHAT, CDR2 FQNNGV, per germline. Here the CDR3 reads CASSLGTGVCSYEQYF. The CDR3 coding sequence is TGTGCCAGCAGCTTAGGGACAGGGGTCTGCTCCTACGAGCAGTACTTC.

In nucleotides, the CDR3 is TGTGCCAGCTCCTCCACCGGCCCCTCCTATAATTCACCCCTCCACTTT. Residues: CASSSTGPSYNSPLHF. This chain connects TRBV18 to TRBJ1-6; D ambiguous. Per the germline V gene, CDR1 is KGHSH and CDR2 is LQKENI. This CDR3 spans 16 amino acids. The germline V and J ends were trimmed by 6 bases and 0 bases, with 12 bases remaining between them.

A few counts support this clonotype. The gene calls are TRBV19 and TRBJ1-1; the D is unclear. The V gene's germline CDR1 is LNHDA and CDR2 SQIVND (reference sequence). The CDR3 runs to 13 residues. With 1 base removed from V and 6 bases from J, the gap between germline ends came to 9 bases. CDR3: CASSIGPEAEAFF. CDR3 DNA: TGTGCCAGTAGTATAGGTCCCGAAGCTGAAGCTTTCTTT.

Ten or more counts support this clonotype. This sequence joins TRBV11-3 and TRBJ1-1; 8 bases line up with TRBD1. V trimming: 5 bases; J trimming: 3 bases; junction bases outside the gene matches: 2. The CDR3 spans 13 residues. Germline V lookup: CDR1 SGHNT, CDR2 YENEEA. Here the CDR3 DNA reads TGTGCCAGCAGCGCGGACAGGGACACTGAAGCTTTCTTT. Translated: CASSADRDTEAFF.

The rearrangement links TRBV7-2 to TRBJ2-7; TRBD2 is a possible D gene (5 bases). Germline loops: CDR1 SGHTA, CDR2 FQGNSA. With 2 bases removed from V and 0 bases from J, the gap between germline ends came to 14 bases. The CDR3 totals 16 residues. CDR3 sequence reads: CASSLIGLSSSYEQYV. The CDR3 DNA sequence: TGTGCCAGCAGCTTAATAGGACTTTCGAGCTCCTACGAGCAGTACGTC.

The gene calls are TRBV29-1 and TRBJ1-2; D uncertain. CDR1 is SQVTM, CDR2 ANQGSEA, per germline. V was pared by 0 bases and J by 8 bases, with 7 bases between. CDR3 length: 11 residues. CDR3 coding DNA: TGCAGCGTTGAAGAGAAGGGAGGCTACACCTTC. Its translation: CSVEEKGGYTF.

The sample holds a few counts of this clonotype. This chain links TRBV6-1 with TRBJ1-5; the match to TRBD1 covers 9 bases. V lost 2 bases, J lost 5 bases, and 7 bases stayed unmatched. The germline V gene encodes CDR1 MNHNS and CDR2 SASEGT. The CDR3 sequence is 16 residues long. The CDR3 DNA is TGTGCCAGCAGTGAACTAGGGACAGGGATATATCAGCCCCAGCATTTT. Translating it yields CASSELGTGIYQPQHF.

This chain links TRBV6-5 with TRBJ2-1; D is undetermined. V lost 6 bases and J 4 bases, leaving 13 bases between the germline ends. The CDR3 totals 14 residues. Germline V gives CDR1 MNHEY, CDR2 SVGAGI. CDR3 sequence (DNA): TGTGCCAGCAGAAGAGACTCTAAGTACAATGAGCAGTTCTTC. This encodes CASRRDSKYNEQFF.

This clonotype was detected many times. This chain joins TRBV11-3 and TRBJ2-7; weak D call: TRBD2 (5 bases). The CDR3 has 13 residues. V lost 3 bases, J lost 5 bases, and 11 bases lay in between. The germline gives CDR1 SGHNT, CDR2 YENEEA. CDR3 nucleotides: TGTGCCAGCAGCTTGTACGGGCGGGACGAGCAGTACTTC. Translated: CASSLYGRDEQYF.

This chain joins TRBV19 and TRBJ2-6, with D possibly being TRBD2 (5 bases). The CDR3 runs to 14 residues. The V end was cut by 3 bases, the J end by 9 bases, with 12 bases between. The V gene's germline CDR1 is LNHDA and CDR2 SQIVND (reference sequence). CDR3: CASSIAGDGNVLTF. The DNA for the CDR3 is TGTGCCAGTAGTATCGCCGGGGATGGCAACGTCCTGACTTTC.

This clonotype was observed at least ten times. The chain has TRBV12-3 or TRBV12-4 and TRBJ2-5; D ambiguous. V was trimmed by 5 bases and J by 5 bases, leaving 12 bases between them. The CDR3 covers 13 residues. The CDR3 here is CASSLLSGETQYF. The CDR3 DNA reads TGTGCCAGCAGTCTCCTGTCCGGGGAGACCCAGTACTTC.

The sample holds many counts of this clonotype. J is TRBJ2-2 and V is TRBV4-1, with 9 bases lining up with TRBD1. The CDR3 has 17 amino acids. Unmatched junction bases numbered 17, after V lost 4 bases and J lost 11 bases. Looked up from germline, CDR1 is MGHRA and CDR2 is YSYEKL. CDR3 region: CASSPWQLGQGIGELFF. In nucleotides, the CDR3 is TGCGCCAGCAGCCCCTGGCAGTTGGGACAGGGAATTGGCGAGCTGTTTTTT.

This clonotype showed up many times. The J gene is TRBJ2-2, the V gene TRBV5-1; 8 positions agree with TRBD1. The CDR3 totals 16 residues. The trim removed 0 bases at V and 1 base at J, leaving 2 bases unmatched. The germline CDR1 and CDR2 sequences are SGHRS and YFSETQ. CDR3 DNA: TGCGCCAGCAGCTTGGGAGGACAGGGGAACACCGGGGAGCTGTTTTTT. It codes for CASSLGGQGNTGELFF.

There are many counts of this clonotype. J is TRBJ2-1 and V is TRBV5-4; tentative D call: TRBD1 (6 bases). Trimming shortened V by 4 bases and J by 8 bases, and 13 bases separated the two germline ends. Germline CDR1 is SGHNT and CDR2 is YYREEE (reference sequence). The CDR3 is 13 amino acids. The CDR3 is CASSRTSGDEQFF. Here the CDR3 DNA reads TGTGCCAGCAGCCGAACTTCAGGGGATGAGCAGTTCTTC. The full variable domain, in which reference TRBV5-4 and TRBJ2-1 provide the parts outside the CDR3, is ETGVTQSPTHLIKTRGQQVTLRCSSQSGHNTVSWYQQALGQGPQFIFQYYREEENGRGNFPPRFSGLQFPNYSSELNVNALELDDSALYLCASSRTSGDEQFFGPGTRLTVL.

The J gene is TRBJ1-1, the V gene TRBV2, with a possible D match to TRBD1 (5 bases). Trimming took off 4 bases at V and 3 bases at J, with 6 bases between the two ends. The length of the CDR3 is 12 residues. CDR1 is SNHLY, CDR2 FYNNEI, per germline. This CDR3 reads CASSGGYTEAFF. The CDR3 region has the DNA TGTGCCAGCAGTGGGGGGTACACTGAAGCTTTCTTT.

The chain combines TRBV29-1 with TRBJ1-1, with D perhaps TRBD1 (5 bases). The V and J ends lost 4 bases and 3 bases respectively, with 6 bases between them. Germline V gene data show CDR1 as SQVTM and CDR2 as ANQGSEA. The length of the CDR3 is 11 residues. The CDR3 DNA sequence: TGCAGCGTTGGCAGGGACACTGAAGCTTTCTTT. It specifies CSVGRDTEAFF.

The V and J genes are TRBV15 and TRBJ1-5; D uncertain. Per germline, CDR1 LNHNV and CDR2 YYDKDF (reference sequence). The CDR3 extends over 14 amino acids. The V end lost 10 bases, the J end lost 3 bases, and 16 bases lay between the germline ends. CDR3 region: CASSYSHLNQPQHF. The CDR3 DNA is TGTGCCAGCAGTTATTCCCATCTCAATCAGCCCCAGCATTTT.

The rearrangement uses TRBV19 and TRBJ1-5, with 10 bases that match TRBD1. After removal of 5 bases from V and 6 bases from J, the junction contained 13 bases not matched to a gene. The CDR3 is 17 residues long. Germline V gene sequence: CDR1 LNHDA, CDR2 SQIVND (reference sequence). This CDR3 is CASSSRGGGDRGQPQHF. The CDR3 DNA is TGTGCCAGTAGTTCCCGAGGTGGTGGGGACAGGGGTCAGCCCCAGCATTTT.